The 20 T cell receptor beta chains reported below all come from one sample, sequenced in a study of T-cell reconstitution after alpha-beta-depleted transplantation in children. Preparation of the TCRbeta library used unique molecular identifiers. Via MiXCR, TCRdb re-called the PCR reads, giving one row per CDR3 protein. The sample holds about 58,000 distinct CDR3 sequences, about 40% seen once. The sequences come from PBMCs, mostly from graft donor cells, collected 360 days after TCRalphabeta/CD19-depleted stem cell transplant. These receptors originate from a male patient between 10 and 17 years old who had a stem cell transplant for acute lymphoblastic leukemia, so the T cells may come from the graft donor.

V gene TRBV11-2 combines with J gene TRBJ2-3; D unresolved. The CDR3 length is 15 residues. The V gene's germline CDR1 is SGHAT and CDR2 FQNNGV. V dropped 1 base and J dropped 7 bases, with 15 bases sitting between them. The CDR3 sequence is CASSLASTPTYTQYF. CDR3 nucleotide sequence: TGTGCCAGCAGCTTAGCCTCGACCCCGACCTATACGCAGTATTTT.

This chain uses TRBV10-3 with TRBJ2-5; D may be TRBD1 (5 bases). The length of the CDR3 is 13 residues. Germline-derived CDR1 and CDR2 are ENHRY and SYGVKD. Trimming stripped 6 bases from V and 1 base from J, with 9 bases between. CDR3 coding DNA: TGTGCCATCAGCTGGGGCAGCCAAGAGACCCAGTACTTC. Amino acid sequence: CAISWGSQETQYF.

The chain employs TRBV3-1 and TRBJ2-4, with D possibly TRBD2 on 6 matching bases. V lost 0 bases, J lost 0 bases, and 9 bases lay in between. The germline CDR1 and CDR2 sequences are LGHDT and YNNKEL (reference sequence). The CDR3 is 16 amino acids. CDR3 bases: TGTGCCAGCAGCCAAGACTTCGGGGGAGCCAAAAACATTCAGTACTTC. Amino acids: CASSQDFGGAKNIQYF.

The V gene is TRBV12-3 or TRBV12-4, the J gene TRBJ2-1, with D uncertain. The V gene lost 3 bases and the J gene lost 2 bases, with 11 bases spanning the gap. CDR3 length: 15 amino acids. The CDR3 coding sequence is TGTGCCAGCAGTTTTGTTCTCTCCCCCTACAATGAGCAGTTCTTC. Protein sequence: CASSFVLSPYNEQFF.

This chain uses TRBV12-3 or TRBV12-4 with TRBJ1-5; 7 bases fit TRBD1. J gave up 5 bases and V 6 bases, and 7 bases lay outside the gene matches. The CDR3 covers 14 residues. DNA for the CDR3: TGTGCCAGCAGCCGCGGACAGGTAGATCAGCCCCAGCATTTT. It is translated as CASSRGQVDQPQHF.

The sample holds a few counts of this clonotype. The V call is TRBV12-3 or TRBV12-4, the J call TRBJ2-2; D is perhaps TRBD1 or TRBD2 (5 bases each). Trimming pared 3 bases from V and 6 bases from J, leaving 5 bases between. This CDR3 has 12 residues. The CDR3 DNA follows: TGTGCCAGCAGTTTGGGGGCCGGGGAGCTGTTTTTT. It is translated as CASSLGAGELFF.

The rearrangement uses TRBV7-2 and TRBJ2-4; D may be TRBD1 (6 bases). Germline CDR1 and CDR2: SGHTA and FQGNSA. This CDR3 is 14 amino acids long. Trimming pared 4 bases from V and 6 bases from J, leaving 13 bases between. In DNA, the CDR3 is TGTGCCAGCAGCTGGGGACAAGGGGGAAACATTCAGTACTTC. Protein sequence: CASSWGQGGNIQYF.

In this sample, this clonotype turned up a few times. This sequence joins TRBV5-6 and TRBJ2-2, with unresolved D. This CDR3 contains 12 residues. Germline values: CDR1 SGHDT, CDR2 YYEEEE. With 4 bases removed from V and 7 bases from J, the gap between germline ends came to 8 bases. As DNA, the CDR3 is TGTGCCAGCAGCCCCGATTACGGGGAGCTGTTTTTT. This translates into CASSPDYGELFF.

The chain is built from TRBV12-3 or TRBV12-4 and TRBJ2-3; D is uncertain. The V gene lost 1 base and the J gene lost 6 bases, with 11 bases spanning the gap. The CDR3 runs 14 residues. This chain's CDR3 is CASSLDGLGDTQYF. The CDR3 DNA follows: TGTGCCAGCAGTTTAGATGGCCTGGGGGATACGCAGTATTTT.

This clonotype was detected only a few times. The chain recombines TRBV5-5 with TRBJ2-4, with TRBD1 as a possible D gene (5 bases). CDR1 and CDR2 from the germline V gene are SGHKS and YYEKEE (reference sequence). The CDR3 spans 14 residues. With 1 base removed from V and 6 bases from J, the gap between germline ends came to 11 bases. Here the CDR3 reads CASSLPGIGNIQYF. CDR3 DNA: TGTGCCAGCAGCTTGCCAGGGATTGGAAACATTCAGTACTTC. The full variable domain, with the rest looked up from reference TRBV5-5 and TRBJ2-4, is DAGVTQSPTHLIKTRGQQVTLRCSPISGHKSVSWYQQVLGQGPQFIFQYYEKEERGRGNFPDRFSARQFPNYSSELNVNALLLGDSALYLCASSLPGIGNIQYFGAGTRLSVL.

The chain joins TRBV28 to TRBJ2-1; 7 nucleotides match TRBD2. The V segment lost 6 bases and the J segment 8 bases; nucleotides outside the gene matches: 13. Germline-derived CDR1 and CDR2 are MDHEN and SYDVKM. This CDR3 region has 15 residues. CDR3 sequence reads: CASSNGAWGRDEQFF. CDR3 sequence (DNA): TGTGCCAGCAGCAACGGGGCCTGGGGGAGGGATGAGCAGTTCTTC.

The chain employs TRBV7-2 and TRBJ2-1; tentatively, D is TRBD2 (6 bases). This CDR3 comprises 16 residues. V gave up 5 bases and J gave up 5 bases, with 19 bases separating them. In germline, CDR1 is SGHTA, CDR2 FQGNSA. CDR3 loop: CASSLRAGVRNNEQFF. The CDR3 region has the DNA TGTGCCAGCAGCCTACGAGCGGGCGTGAGGAACAATGAGCAGTTCTTC. Complete variable domain (other parts from reference TRBV7-2 and TRBJ2-1): GAGVSQSPSNKVTEKGKDVELRCDPISGHTALYWYRQSLGQGLEFLIYFQGNSAPDKSGLPSDRFSAERTGGSVSTLTIQRTQQEDSAVYLCASSLRAGVRNNEQFFGPGTRLTVL.

V usage is TRBV9 and J usage is TRBJ2-5; 13 nucleotides align to TRBD2. This CDR3 has 15 residues. The junction had 5 bases not matched to a gene; V was cut back by 7 bases and J by 2 bases. Per the germline V gene, CDR1 is SGDLS and CDR2 is YYNGEE. The CDR3 nucleotides read TGTGCCAGCCCCAGACTAGCGGGAGGACAAGAGACCCAGTACTTC. Its translation: CASPRLAGGQETQYF.

The J gene is TRBJ2-7, the V gene TRBV11-2, with 8 bases lining up with TRBD1. V gave up 5 bases and J gave up 3 bases; unmatched junction bases: 6. This CDR3 has 14 residues. Germline V gives CDR1 SGHAT, CDR2 FQNNGV. CDR3 region: CASSDTQGGYEQYF. The CDR3 coding sequence is TGTGCCAGCAGCGATACACAGGGGGGCTACGAGCAGTACTTC.

The chain couples TRBV12-3 or TRBV12-4 to TRBJ2-5, with 9 bases identical to TRBD2. The CDR3 runs 15 residues. Trimming at V came to 3 bases and at J to 4 bases, leaving 6 bases not matched to a gene. The CDR3 reads CASSFKAGGSETQYF. The DNA of the CDR3 is TGTGCCAGCAGTTTTAAAGCGGGAGGCTCAGAGACCCAGTACTTC.

This clonotype was observed a few times. The genes are TRBV28 and TRBJ1-2; possibly TRBD1 for D (6 bases). Per germline, CDR1 MDHEN and CDR2 SYDVKM. The V and J ends lost 4 bases and 4 bases respectively, with 7 bases between them. The CDR3 runs 12 residues. The CDR3 DNA follows: TGTGCCAGCAGTTCGGACAGCTATGGCTACACCTTC. It specifies CASSSDSYGYTF.

The rearrangement joins TRBV12-3 or TRBV12-4 to TRBJ2-7, with 7 nucleotides matching TRBD2. Trimming cost V 6 bases and J 2 bases; bases outside gene matches: 4. The CDR3 extends over 13 amino acids. The CDR3 DNA follows: TGTGCCAGCAGGCCAGGGAGGGCCTACGAGCAGTACTTC. This encodes CASRPGRAYEQYF.

The chain is built from TRBV12-3 or TRBV12-4 and TRBJ2-7; possibly TRBD1 or TRBD2 for D (6 bases each). V was cut by 0 bases and J by 7 bases, with 13 bases left in between. This CDR3 has 14 residues. The CDR3: CASSLARDTGEQYF. The CDR3 bases are TGTGCCAGCAGTTTAGCGCGGGACACTGGAGAGCAGTACTTC.

CDR3 in DNA: TGTGCCAGCAGCTTAAAGCCGGAAGACTACGAGCAGTACTTC. Translating gives CASSLKPEDYEQYF. The rearrangement uses TRBV7-6 and TRBJ2-7, with D uncertain. Trimming removed 2 bases from V and 3 bases from J, with 11 bases in between. This CDR3 region has 14 residues. The V gene's germline CDR1 is SGHVS and CDR2 FNYEAQ.

In its sample, this clonotype was seen once. The V call is TRBV11-2, the J call TRBJ2-3; 12 bases map to TRBD1. Trimming at V came to 7 bases and at J to 5 bases, leaving 4 bases not matched to a gene. Germline-derived CDR1 and CDR2 are SGHAT and FQNNGV. The CDR3 consists of 14 residues. The CDR3 region has the DNA TGTGCCAGCAAACGGGACAGGGGGCGAGATACGCAGTATTTT. As protein: CASKRDRGRDTQYF. The whole variable domain, remainder taken from reference TRBV11-2 and TRBJ2-3, is EAGVAQSPRYKIIEKRQSVAFWCNPISGHATLYWYQQILGQGPKLLIQFQNNGVVDDSQLPKDRFSAERLKGVDSTLKIQPAKLEDSAVYLCASKRDRGRDTQYFGPGTRLTVL.